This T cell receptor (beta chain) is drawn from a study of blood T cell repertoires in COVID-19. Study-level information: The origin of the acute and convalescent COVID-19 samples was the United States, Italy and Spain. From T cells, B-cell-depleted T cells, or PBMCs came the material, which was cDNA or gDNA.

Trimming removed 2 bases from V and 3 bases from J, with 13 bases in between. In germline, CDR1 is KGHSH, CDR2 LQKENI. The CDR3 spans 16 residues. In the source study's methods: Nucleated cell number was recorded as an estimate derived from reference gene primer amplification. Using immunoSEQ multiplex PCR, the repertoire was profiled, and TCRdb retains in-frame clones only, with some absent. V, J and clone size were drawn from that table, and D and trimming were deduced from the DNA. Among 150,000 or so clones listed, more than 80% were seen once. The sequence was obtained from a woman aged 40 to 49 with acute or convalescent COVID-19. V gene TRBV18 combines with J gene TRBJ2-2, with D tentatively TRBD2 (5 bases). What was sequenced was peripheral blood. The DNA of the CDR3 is TGTGCCAGCTCACCAACCCGCGGAGGTTACACCGGGGAGCTGTTTTTT. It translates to CASSPTRGGYTGELFF. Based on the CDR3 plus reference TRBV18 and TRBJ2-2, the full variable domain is NAGVMQNPRHLVRRRGQEARLRCSPMKGHSHVYWYRQLPEEGLKFMVYLQKENIIDESGMPKERFSAEFPKEGPSILRIQQVVRGDSAAYFCASSPTRGGYTGELFFGEGSRLTVL.